This record covers a single TCR beta chain. CDR3 length: 15 amino acids. CDR1 and CDR2 from the germline V gene are ENHRY and SYGVKD. Trimming pared 9 bases from V and 3 bases from J, leaving 15 bases between. This sample is part of a study of blood T cell repertoires in COVID-19. The overall study: COVID-19 samples collected from the United States, Italy and Spain covered acute and convalescent phases. T cells, B-cell-depleted T cells, or PBMCs provided the cDNA or gDNA that served as material.

In the authors' methods: Cell counts per sample came from amplifying reference gene primers. Method: immunoSEQ multiplex PCR; TCRdb's copy keeps in-frame clones and lacks some. For V, J and clone size, that table is used; D and trimming come from the DNA. The table records roughly 320,000 clones, roughly 85% of them present only once. The TCR sequence derives from a human donor in a cohort sampled during active COVID-19. The sample consisted of peripheral blood. V gene TRBV10-3 combines with J gene TRBJ1-6; possible D gene TRBD1, 6 bases. The CDR3: CAIKGHRDYNSPLHF. Here the CDR3 DNA reads TGTGCCATTAAGGGGCACAGGGACTATAATTCACCCCTCCACTTT.